This TCR beta chain was retrieved from a study of shared clonotypes between healthy human individuals. Original processing methods: ImmunoSEQ sequences covered only the junction and lacked quality scores; filtering therefore differed. Method: immunoSEQ multiplex PCR; TCRdb's copy keeps in-frame clones and lacks some. The DNA was the basis for D and trimming; V, J and clone size are from that table. The repertoire consists of about 1.5 million clones, with under 99% occurring once and the leading ten covering approximately 0.45%. Points on this clone: Its specificity is unknown.

The split of CD4+ cells yielded CD45RA+ naive and CD45RA-negative memory subsets. Study-wide points: Across subsets, estimated richness was generally greater for naive than for memory populations. It was observed that approximately 5% of naive CD4 clonotypes were shared across four donors.

The CDR3 length is 15 residues. V lost 7 bases to trimming and J lost 3 bases, with 19 bases between them. The germline V gene has CDR1 MNHNS and CDR2 SASEGT. The TCR originated in a man aged 25 to 45 in good health. The chain carries TRBV6-1 and TRBJ2-7, with D perhaps assigned TRBD1 or TRBD2 (5 bases each). The sample comprised naive CD4+ T cells sorted from blood. Subset noted: CD45RA+ positively selected. The CDR3 region has the DNA TGTGCCAGCACCCAAATATGGGACCCGATCTACGAGCAGTACTTC. Amino acids: CASTQIWDPIYEQYF.